These 26 T cell receptor beta chains were sequenced from one sample in a study of CD8+ T cells in alopecia areata. The sequencing template was cDNA reverse transcribed from extracted RNA. Assay used: immunoSEQ multiplex PCR; TCRdb lists only in-frame clones, some missing. The sample lists about 190,000 clones; roughly 70% were seen once. Documented treatment: oral pan-JAK inhibitor, 5-10 mg twice daily. The input for sequencing was CD4+ T cells sorted from blood, taken at week 49, from a patient treated with tofacitinib. These receptors all come from a human donor with alopecia areata.

This clone has a handful of counts. The chain carries TRBV29-1 and TRBJ1-2; D gene unclear. The CDR3 is 13 residues long. Trimming shortened V by 1 base and J by 0 bases, and 6 bases separated the two germline ends. CDR1 is SQVTM, CDR2 ANQGSEA, per germline. CDR3 coding DNA: TGCAGCGTTGAAGGGTCCTCTAACTATGGCTACACCTTC. It encodes CSVEGSSNYGYTF.

This clone was seen once. This CDR3 reads CASSTGTGSTDTQYF. The CDR3 nucleotides are TGCGCCAGCAGCACAGGGACAGGGAGCACAGATACGCAGTATTTT. The J gene is TRBJ2-3, the V gene TRBV5-1; TRBD1 matches 9 bases. The junction had 3 bases not matched to a gene; V was cut back by 4 bases and J by 0 bases. The CDR3 runs 15 residues. Germline lookup yields CDR1 SGHRS and CDR2 YFSETQ.

The chain couples TRBV30 to TRBJ2-3; D possibly corresponds to TRBD1 (6 bases). V was pared by 1 base and J by 2 bases, with 13 bases between. The germline gives CDR1 GTSNPN, CDR2 SVGIG (reference sequence). The CDR3 is made up of 15 amino acids. The DNA for the CDR3 is TGTGCCTGGAGTGGCTCTGGGGGCGTCACAGATACGCAGTATTTT. This encodes CAWSGSGGVTDTQYF.

This clone was seen a handful of times. The chain employs TRBV18 and TRBJ1-1; the D is unclear. Per the germline V gene, CDR1 is KGHSH and CDR2 is LQKENI. The CDR3 is 14 amino acids. The V end lost 6 bases, the J end lost 0 bases, and 11 bases lay between the germline ends. The CDR3 here is CASSPATLNTEAFF. The CDR3 coding sequence is TGTGCCAGCTCCCCCGCGACCCTGAACACTGAAGCTTTCTTT.

The chain couples TRBV30 to TRBJ2-6; no clear D gene. The CDR3 spans 14 residues. Germline V CDR1 and CDR2: GTSNPN, SVGIG (reference sequence). V was trimmed by 6 bases and J by 2 bases, leaving 11 bases between them. CDR3 sequence: CACPRRTGANVLTF. The CDR3 DNA is TGTGCCTGCCCCCGGAGAACTGGGGCCAACGTCCTGACTTTC. The entire variable domain, with the rest obtained from reference TRBV30 and TRBJ2-6, is as follows: SQTIHQWPATLVQPVGSPLSLECTVEGTSNPNLYWYRQAAGRGLQLLFYSVGIGQISSEVPQNLSASRPQDRQFILSSKKLLLSDSGFYLCACPRRTGANVLTFGAGSRLTVL.

This chain connects TRBV29-1 to TRBJ2-1; 8 nucleotides agree with TRBD2. The trim removed 6 bases at V and 7 bases at J, leaving 11 bases unmatched. This CDR3 has 14 residues. Germline CDR1 reads SQVTM; CDR2 reads ANQGSEA. The CDR3 nucleotides read TGCAGCGTCTCGGGTGGACTAGCATCAAATGAGCAGTTCTTC. Translation: CSVSGGLASNEQFF.

The chain joins TRBV7-2 to TRBJ1-4, with 7 nucleotides matching TRBD1. The CDR3 spans 13 residues. V dropped 5 bases and J dropped 8; count of bases not matched to a gene: 5. The germline gives CDR1 SGHTA, CDR2 FQGNSA. The CDR3 is CASSIGTAEKLFF. In DNA form, the CDR3 reads TGTGCCAGCAGCATCGGGACAGCCGAAAAACTGTTTTTT.

This chain connects TRBV19 to TRBJ1-5, with D possibly TRBD1 on 6 matching bases. Per germline, CDR1 LNHDA and CDR2 SQIVND (reference sequence). V lost 6 bases to trimming and J lost 4 bases, with 13 bases between them. The CDR3 contains 14 residues. The CDR3 reads CASSPRTANQPQHF. CDR3 sequence (DNA): TGTGCCAGTAGCCCGCGGACAGCTAATCAGCCCCAGCATTTT.

This clone was picked up a small number of times. V gene TRBV14 combines with J gene TRBJ2-1; a possible D gene is TRBD1 (6 bases). V was shortened by 5 bases and J by 6 bases, with 14 bases between the two germline ends. Looked up from germline, CDR1 is SGHDN and CDR2 is FVKESK. The CDR3 is made up of 14 amino acids. DNA for the CDR3: TGTGCCAGCAGCGCCCTCGGACAGTTCAATGAGCAGTTCTTC. It yields the protein CASSALGQFNEQFF.

The chain has TRBV4-3 and TRBJ2-1; the match to TRBD2 covers 7 bases. Germline CDR1 reads LGHNA; CDR2 reads YSLEER. There are 13 residues in the CDR3. Germline trimming cut 0 bases from V and 8 bases from J; bases unmatched to any gene: 1. The CDR3 loop reads CASSQEAGDEQFF. The DNA of the CDR3 is TGCGCCAGCAGCCAAGAGGCGGGGGATGAGCAGTTCTTC.

This clone has more than one count but fewer than ten. The chain uses TRBV6-1 and TRBJ1-6, with D possibly being TRBD1 (5 bases). Trimming removed 2 bases from V and 7 bases from J, with 9 bases in between. Germline CDR1 MNHNS, CDR2 SASEGT. The CDR3 covers 14 residues. CDR3 residues: CASSEQKGNSPLHF. The CDR3, as DNA: TGTGCCAGCAGTGAACAAAAGGGGAATTCACCCCTCCACTTT.

V and J are TRBV4-3 and TRBJ2-7, with a possible D match to TRBD1 (5 bases). The ends were cut back, 3 bases at V and 1 base at J, with 10 bases in the middle. This CDR3 has 14 amino acids. The germline V gene has CDR1 LGHNA and CDR2 YSLEER. The DNA of the CDR3 is TGCGCCAGCAGCCAGATCAGACAGTCCTACGAGCAGTACTTC. Amino acid sequence: CASSQIRQSYEQYF.

This clone was counted between two and nine times. The chain joins TRBV2 to TRBJ2-4; the match to TRBD1 covers 9 bases. Trimming took 5 bases from V and 8 from J; bases not matched to a gene: 10. Germline V lookup: CDR1 SNHLY, CDR2 FYNNEI. This CDR3 is built from 15 residues. The CDR3 nucleotides are TGTGCCAGCAGTTGGACCGGGACAGGGAATGACATTCAGTACTTC. It yields the protein CASSWTGTGNDIQYF.

The chain couples TRBV5-1 to TRBJ2-7, with 7 bases aligning to TRBD2. This CDR3 region has 13 residues. After removal of 3 bases from V and 2 bases from J, the junction contained 2 bases not matched to a gene. CDR1 is SGHRS, CDR2 YFSETQ, per germline. For the CDR3, the DNA is TGCGCCAGCAGCTCCGGGAGGACCTACGAGCAGTACTTC. This codes for CASSSGRTYEQYF.

The chain recombines TRBV9 with TRBJ2-3; D might be TRBD2 (5 bases). Between the trimmed V and J ends, which lost 0 bases and 2 bases, there was a span of 10 bases. CDR1 is SGDLS and CDR2 is YYNGEE in the germline V gene. CDR3 size: 15 residues. This CDR3 reads CASSVGAGDTDTQYF. As DNA, the CDR3 is TGTGCCAGCAGCGTAGGGGCGGGCGACACAGATACGCAGTATTTT.

This clone occurred a few times. The rearrangement joins TRBV5-6 to TRBJ1-5; D is unresolved. Germline V gene lookup returns CDR1 SGHDT and CDR2 YYEEEE. The V gene lost 4 bases and the J gene lost 0 bases, with 20 bases spanning the gap. This CDR3 comprises 18 residues. CDR3 DNA sequence: TGTGCCAGCAGCCGAGGACGGACGACATATAATAGCAATCAGCCCCAGCATTTT. Amino acids: CASSRGRTTYNSNQPQHF. The entire variable domain, with the rest obtained from reference TRBV5-6 and TRBJ1-5, is as follows: DAGVTQSPTHLIKTRGQQVTLRCSPKSGHDTVSWYQQALGQGPQFIFQYYEEEERQRGNFPDRFSGHQFPNYSSELNVNALLLGDSALYLCASSRGRTTYNSNQPQHFGDGTRLSIL.

V and J are TRBV12-5 and TRBJ2-5; D is unclear. This CDR3 is 11 amino acids long. Trimming removed 3 bases from V and 5 bases from J, with 4 bases in between. Germline CDR1 reads LGHNT; CDR2 reads FRNRAP. The CDR3 DNA sequence: TGTGCTAGTGGTTTCGAGGAGACCCAGTACTTC. Residues: CASGFEETQYF.

There are many counts of this clone. The chain recombines TRBV2 with TRBJ2-3; perhaps TRBD2 as D (6 bases). Germline lookup yields CDR1 SNHLY and CDR2 FYNNEI. The CDR3 contains 14 residues. The V and J ends lost 3 bases and 4 bases respectively, with 11 bases between them. As DNA, the CDR3 is TGTGCCAGCAGTGAGGTAGCGGCTGCAGATACGCAGTATTTT. It translates to CASSEVAAADTQYF. Together with reference TRBV2 and TRBJ2-3, the CDR3 gives the full variable domain: EPEVTQTPSHQVTQMGQEVILRCVPISNHLYFYWYRQILGQKVEFLVSFYNNEISEKSEIFDDQFSVERPDGSNFTLKIRSTKLEDSAMYFCASSEVAAADTQYFGPGTRLTVL.

The CDR3 sequence is CASSEAGNSPLHF. CDR3 DNA: TGTGCCAGCAGTGAGGCAGGAAATTCACCCCTCCACTTT. The gene calls are TRBV6-1 and TRBJ1-6; D remains ambiguous. Deletions cut 3 bases from V and 7 bases from J, with 7 bases between. Germline CDR1 is MNHNS and CDR2 is SASEGT. The CDR3 length is 13 residues.

This sequence joins TRBV29-1 and TRBJ1-2; D unresolved. V lost 2 bases and J lost 2, with 3 bases in between. Germline loops: CDR1 SQVTM, CDR2 ANQGSEA. This CDR3 has 11 residues. CDR3 sequence: CSVEWNYGYTF. CDR3 nucleotides: TGCAGCGTTGAATGGAACTATGGCTACACCTTC.

This clone has just a few counts. The chain combines TRBV7-2 with TRBJ1-4; no clear D gene. This CDR3 contains 13 residues. The germline gives CDR1 SGHTA, CDR2 FQGNSA. The V end lost 4 bases, the J end lost 5 bases, and 8 bases lay between the germline ends. CDR3 region: CASSSYGNEKLFF. The CDR3 DNA follows: TGTGCCAGCAGCTCATACGGGAATGAAAAACTGTTTTTT.

J is TRBJ2-4 and V is TRBV10-3, with 8 bases fitting TRBD2. V trimming: 0 bases; J trimming: 4 bases; junction bases outside the gene matches: 5. The length of the CDR3 is 16 residues. CDR1 is ENHRY, CDR2 SYGVKD, per germline. CDR3 protein: CAISESEGLGKNIQYF. The DNA for the CDR3 is TGTGCCATCAGTGAGTCTGAGGGACTAGGTAAAAACATTCAGTACTTC.

This chain links TRBV4-3 with TRBJ1-1; D ambiguous. The CDR3 is made up of 14 amino acids. The germline V gene has CDR1 LGHNA and CDR2 YSLEER. V shed 3 bases and J shed 7 bases, with 15 bases lying between them. DNA of the CDR3: TGCGCCAGCAGCCAGTATGTACGGGTTGGTGAAGCTTTCTTT. Protein product: CASSQYVRVGEAFF.

V and J are TRBV23-1 and TRBJ1-2; D is perhaps TRBD1 (6 bases). TRBV23-1 is sorted into the ORF group, with uncertain function. Trimming took off 9 bases at V and 8 bases at J, with 10 bases between the two ends. This CDR3 is 10 amino acids long. The CDR3, as DNA: TGCGCCAGTCGACAGGAAGGCTACACCTTC. Its translation: CASRQEGYTF.

The V call is TRBV9, the J call TRBJ1-5; a weak D match, TRBD1 (6 bases). The CDR3 runs 13 residues. Trimming cost V 4 bases and J 7 bases, with 12 bases left between them. Germline V gene lookup returns CDR1 SGDLS and CDR2 YYNGEE. The CDR3 here is CASSTTGFQPQHF. Written as DNA, the CDR3 is TGTGCCAGCAGCACTACAGGGTTCCAGCCCCAGCATTTT.

V is TRBV9 and J is TRBJ2-3; D is unresolved. The CDR3 has 13 amino acids. Germline V gives CDR1 SGDLS, CDR2 YYNGEE. Trimming took 3 bases from V and 6 from J, leaving 11 bases between them. The CDR3 nucleotides are TGTGCCAGCAGCGACTCCGGAAGGGATACGCAGTATTTT. This codes for CASSDSGRDTQYF. The full variable domain, with the rest looked up from reference TRBV9 and TRBJ2-3, is DSGVTQTPKHLITATGQRVTLRCSPRSGDLSVYWYQQSLDQGLQFLIQYYNGEERAKGNILERFSAQQFPDLHSELNLSSLELGDSALYFCASSDSGRDTQYFGPGTRLTVL.